The 21 T cell receptor beta chains below all came from one sample that was sequenced in a study of technical replicates of blood from several donors. Profiling relied on immunoSEQ multiplex PCR, and the TCRdb table lists in-frame clones only, not all of them. The sample lists roughly 100,000 clones, roughly 95% occurring once. The sample consisted of T cells isolated from PBMCs. Source of these receptors: a human donor in good health.

The chain carries TRBV4-3 and TRBJ2-1; 14 nucleotides line up with TRBD2. Germline V gene lookup returns CDR1 LGHNA and CDR2 YSLEER. CDR3 length equals 17 residues. J was trimmed by 10 bases and V by 2 bases; bases with no gene match: 10. CDR3 bases: TGCGCCAGCAGCCAACCCCCGGGACTAGCGGGAGTTTGGGAGCAGTTCTTC. Protein sequence: CASSQPPGLAGVWEQFF.

V gene TRBV18 combines with J gene TRBJ1-2; 9 bases align to TRBD1. This CDR3 has 14 amino acids. Germline values: CDR1 KGHSH, CDR2 LQKENI. V lost 5 bases, J lost 2 bases, and 3 bases stayed unmatched. For the CDR3, the DNA is TGTGCCAGCTCAACCGGGACAGGGAACTATGGCTACACCTTC. Its protein is CASSTGTGNYGYTF.

The genes are TRBV9 and TRBJ2-1, with D perhaps TRBD1 (6 bases). Germline CDR1 SGDLS, CDR2 YYNGEE. Trimming removed 4 bases at V and 5 bases at J, with 13 bases between. CDR3 length equals 14 residues. CDR3 sequence: CASSQDSLDNEQFF. Here the CDR3 DNA reads TGTGCCAGCAGCCAGGACAGCCTTGACAATGAGCAGTTCTTC.

This clone turned up a few times. V is TRBV5-1 and J is TRBJ1-1, with 10 positions matching TRBD1. The V gene end was trimmed by 0 bases and the J gene end by 5 bases; junction bases not matched to a gene: 7. This CDR3 region has 16 residues. Germline V gene lookup returns CDR1 SGHRS and CDR2 YFSETQ. The DNA of the CDR3 is TGCGCCAGCAGCTTGGATGGACAGGGGGTTATAACTGAAGCTTTCTTT. Protein: CASSLDGQGVITEAFF.

V usage is TRBV5-6 and J usage is TRBJ1-4; D is ambiguous. Germline V gives CDR1 SGHDT, CDR2 YYEEEE. The CDR3 covers 13 residues. V was pared by 0 bases and J by 5 bases, with 5 bases between. The CDR3 here is CASSLERNEKLFF. The CDR3 DNA sequence: TGTGCCAGCAGCTTGGAGAGGAATGAAAAACTGTTTTTT.

This sequence joins TRBV19 and TRBJ2-7; 10 bases fit TRBD2. V trimming: 2 bases; J trimming: 5 bases; junction bases outside the gene matches: 3. CDR1 and CDR2 from the germline V gene are LNHDA and SQIVND (reference sequence). This CDR3 region has 14 residues. The CDR3 DNA is TGTGCCAGTAGTATATGGCTAGCGGGAGACGAGCAGTACTTC. Protein sequence: CASSIWLAGDEQYF.

This clone was seen once. The CDR3 spells CASSLGSGDYQFF. In DNA, the CDR3 is TGTGCCAGCAGTTTGGGGTCCGGAGACTACCAGTTCTTC. The rearrangement uses TRBV27 and TRBJ2-1; D possibly corresponds to TRBD2 (5 bases). CDR1 and CDR2 from the germline V gene are MNHEY and SMNVEV (reference sequence). The V end lost 3 bases, the J end lost 13 bases, and 16 bases lay between the germline ends. The CDR3 runs 13 residues.

The chain combines TRBV19 with TRBJ1-1; D unclear. Germline-derived CDR1 and CDR2 are LNHDA and SQIVND (reference sequence). This CDR3 spans 13 amino acids. The ends were cut back, 6 bases at V and 3 bases at J, with 11 bases in the middle. CDR3 sequence reads: CASSPTRYTEAFF. CDR3 in DNA: TGTGCCAGTAGCCCCACTAGATACACTGAAGCTTTCTTT.

This rearrangement joins TRBV30 to TRBJ2-3; D unclear. Germline V CDR1 and CDR2: GTSNPN, SVGIG (reference sequence). The V gene lost 0 bases and the J gene lost 2 bases, with 9 bases spanning the gap. The CDR3 covers 14 residues. This chain's CDR3 is CAWSVAVITDTQYF. CDR3 nucleotides: TGTGCCTGGAGTGTAGCCGTGATCACAGATACGCAGTATTTT.

The V call is TRBV27, the J call TRBJ2-2, with D maybe TRBD2 (5 bases). CDR1 is MNHEY and CDR2 is SMNVEV in the germline V gene (reference sequence). V lost 4 bases and J lost 6, with 12 bases in between. CDR3 length: 14 amino acids. The CDR3 spells CASSSQGSSGELFF. The CDR3 bases are TGTGCCAGCAGTTCCCAAGGGAGCTCCGGGGAGCTGTTTTTT.

V usage is TRBV18 and J usage is TRBJ1-5, with 7 bases aligning to TRBD1. The CDR3 is 19 amino acids. V gave up 3 bases and J gave up 0 bases; unmatched junction bases: 14. Germline V lookup: CDR1 KGHSH, CDR2 LQKENI. CDR3 DNA sequence: TGTGCCAGCTCACCGCTTAATCCCGGGACAGATTATAGCAATCAGCCCCAGCATTTT. Encoded protein: CASSPLNPGTDYSNQPQHF.

The J gene is TRBJ2-7, the V gene TRBV28; D gene ambiguous. The CDR3 is 13 amino acids. The germline V gene has CDR1 MDHEN and CDR2 SYDVKM. Deletions cut 2 bases from V and 4 bases from J, with 9 bases between. The CDR3 DNA sequence: TGTGCCAGCAGTTTACGGCGAGGATACGAGCAGTACTTC. The encoded protein is CASSLRRGYEQYF.

The V gene is TRBV19, the J gene TRBJ2-7; 9 bases map to TRBD1. CDR1 LNHDA and CDR2 SQIVND come from the germline V gene (reference sequence). V lost 5 bases to trimming and J lost 4 bases; unmatched junction nucleotides: 6. The CDR3 is 14 amino acids. The CDR3 loop reads CASSVGQGKYEQYF. Here the CDR3 DNA reads TGTGCCAGTAGTGTTGGACAGGGGAAATACGAGCAGTACTTC.

V gene TRBV7-2 combines with J gene TRBJ1-2, with 8 bases lining up with TRBD1. The CDR3 has 16 residues. J was trimmed by 4 bases and V by 0 bases; bases with no gene match: 7. Germline V gene lookup returns CDR1 SGHTA and CDR2 FQGNSA. CDR3 amino acids: CASSLAGQGTRYGYTF. The CDR3 DNA reads as TGTGCCAGCAGCTTAGCCGGACAGGGTACACGCTATGGCTACACCTTC.

This sequence joins TRBV6-1 and TRBJ2-3, with TRBD2 identical over 9 bases. Per the germline V gene, CDR1 is MNHNS and CDR2 is SASEGT. The CDR3 extends over 17 amino acids. J was trimmed by 3 bases and V by 2 bases; bases with no gene match: 9. The CDR3: CASSESSGRFITDTQYF. The CDR3 region has the DNA TGTGCCAGCAGTGAAAGCAGCGGGAGGTTTATAACAGATACGCAGTATTTT.

The V call is TRBV9, the J call TRBJ1-1; perhaps TRBD1 as D (6 bases). The germline CDR1 and CDR2 sequences are SGDLS and YYNGEE. V lost 6 bases and J lost 1, with 28 bases in between. The CDR3 runs 19 residues. CDR3 amino acids: CASTPQKGERFRENTEAFF. The CDR3 bases are TGTGCCAGCACCCCTCAAAAGGGGGAACGTTTTAGGGAGAACACTGAAGCTTTCTTT.

The J gene is TRBJ1-2, the V gene TRBV30; 7 positions agree with TRBD1. Germline lookup yields CDR1 GTSNPN and CDR2 SVGIG (reference sequence). The junction had 4 bases not matched to a gene; V was cut back by 5 bases and J by 4 bases. The CDR3 length is 12 residues. CDR3 residues: CAWETGSYGYTF. The DNA of the CDR3 is TGTGCCTGGGAGACAGGGTCCTATGGCTACACCTTC.

J is TRBJ2-1 and V is TRBV7-6; TRBD1 matches 9 bases. The CDR3 runs 17 residues. V gave up 3 bases and J gave up 3 bases; unmatched junction bases: 9. The V gene's germline CDR1 is SGHVS and CDR2 FNYEAQ. The CDR3 DNA follows: TGTGCCAGCAGCTTGAGAGAGGGACAGGGTTACTACAATGAGCAGTTCTTC. It specifies CASSLREGQGYYNEQFF.

The CDR3 is CASSNQGADTQYF. In DNA form, the CDR3 reads TGTGCCAGCAGCAACCAAGGGGCAGATACGCAGTATTTT. The chain has TRBV7-3 and TRBJ2-3; tentative D call: TRBD1 (5 bases). The CDR3 extends over 13 amino acids. Germline CDR1 and CDR2: SGHTA and FQGTGA. V dropped 5 bases and J dropped 4 bases, with 10 bases sitting between them.

This rearrangement joins TRBV28 to TRBJ2-5; 7 bases map to TRBD2. Germline CDR1 is MDHEN and CDR2 is SYDVKM. This CDR3 is built from 15 residues. Trimming took 3 bases from V and 1 from J; bases not matched to a gene: 5. The chain's CDR3 is CASSLSGNLQETQYF. The CDR3 DNA reads TGTGCCAGCAGTTTGAGCGGGAACCTCCAAGAGACCCAGTACTTC. The full variable domain, in which reference TRBV28 and TRBJ2-5 provide the parts outside the CDR3, is DVKVTQSSRYLVKRTGEKVFLECVQDMDHENMFWYRQDPGLGLRLIYFSYDVKMKEKGDIPEGYSVSREKKERFSLILESASTNQTSMYLCASSLSGNLQETQYFGPGTRLLVL.

This chain joins TRBV7-8 and TRBJ2-7; 8 nucleotides agree with TRBD1. Germline-derived CDR1 and CDR2 are SGHVS and FQNEAQ. This CDR3 is built from 14 residues. The J segment lost 5 bases and the V segment lost 4 bases, leaving 7 bases of the junction unmatched. CDR3 region: CASSYTGGLHEQYF. DNA for the CDR3: TGTGCCAGCAGCTACACAGGGGGGCTCCACGAGCAGTACTTC.